The rows below give T cell receptor beta chains drawn from one sample of a study of control samples from healthy donors and cancer patients. The method was immunoSEQ multiplex PCR; TCRdb's version includes in-frame clones alone and lacks a portion of them. Of 85,000 to 95,000 clones in the sample, roughly four fifths are singletons; the top ten hold around a tenth. Sequences were obtained from blood. Source of these receptors: a woman aged 55 to 70 in good health. Both conserved end residues are part of each CDR3. Fields, in order: J gene, D gene, clone size, V gene, CDR3 DNA, CDR3 protein. D genes are given only for firm matches. Expanded clones get a size class; other rows say once, few or many, or leave the size out.

j_call: TRBJ1-3; d_call: -; clone_size: -; v_call: TRBV3-1/TRBV3-2; cdr3_nt: TGTGCCAGCAGCCAAGGGGGCAGGTACTCTGGAAACACCATATATTTT; cdr3_aa: CASSQGGRYSGNTIYF
j_call: TRBJ2-7; d_call: -; clone_size: -; v_call: TRBV5-6; cdr3_nt: TGTGCCAGCCCCGCCGTCGGGGAATCCTACGAGCAGTACTTC; cdr3_aa: CASPAVGESYEQYF
j_call: TRBJ2-2; d_call: TRBD2; clone_size: -; v_call: TRBV7-9; cdr3_nt: TGTGCCAGCAGCGGGACCGGGACTAGCGGAAACAGTGGGACCGGGGAGCTGTTTTTT; cdr3_aa: CASSGTGTSGNSGTGELFF
j_call: TRBJ2-2; d_call: -; clone_size: few; v_call: TRBV2; cdr3_nt: TGTGCCAGCAGTGGGAGGGACCACGGGGCTGGGGAGCTGTTTTTT; cdr3_aa: CASSGRDHGAGELFF
j_call: TRBJ2-2; d_call: TRBD1; clone_size: -; v_call: TRBV7-9; cdr3_nt: TGTGCCAGCAGCTCACAGGGGGCGAACGGGGAGCTGTTTTTT; cdr3_aa: CASSSQGANGELFF
j_call: TRBJ1-2; d_call: TRBD1; clone_size: -; v_call: TRBV27; cdr3_nt: TGTGCCAGCAGACGGACAGGGGTGGCTGGCTACACCTTC; cdr3_aa: CASRRTGVAGYTF
j_call: TRBJ2-7; d_call: -; clone_size: once; v_call: TRBV19; cdr3_nt: TGTGCCAGTAGAAGGGACCGAACCTACGAGCAGTACTTC; cdr3_aa: CASRRDRTYEQYF
j_call: TRBJ2-3; d_call: TRBD2; clone_size: -; v_call: TRBV11-2; cdr3_nt: TGTGCCAGCAGCCCGAGCGGGGGTCAAGATACGCAGTATTTT; cdr3_aa: CASSPSGGQDTQYF
j_call: TRBJ2-7; d_call: -; clone_size: -; v_call: TRBV10-1; cdr3_nt: TGCGCCACCCCTGGTTACAGGCGGCCCGATCACGGCTACGAGCAGTACTTC; cdr3_aa: CATPGYRRPDHGYEQYF
j_call: TRBJ1-2; d_call: -; clone_size: -; v_call: TRBV4-3; cdr3_nt: TGCGCCAGCAGCCAAGATCTTGGCAGGGGAACCTTTGGCTACACCTTC; cdr3_aa: CASSQDLGRGTFGYTF
j_call: TRBJ2-1; d_call: -; clone_size: -; v_call: TRBV6-2/TRBV6-3; cdr3_nt: TGTGCCAGCAGTTACGGACTATTGAATGAGCAGTTCTTC; cdr3_aa: CASSYGLLNEQFF
j_call: TRBJ2-1; d_call: TRBD1; clone_size: -; v_call: TRBV4-1; cdr3_nt: TGCGCCAGCAGCCAAGAGGGGACAGCCCTAGGGGAGTTCTTC; cdr3_aa: CASSQEGTALGEFF
j_call: TRBJ2-6; d_call: TRBD1; clone_size: -; v_call: TRBV7-2; cdr3_nt: TGTGCCAGCAGCCCAGGGACAGGCTCGGGGGCCAACGTCCTGACTTTC; cdr3_aa: CASSPGTGSGANVLTF
j_call: TRBJ1-1; d_call: -; clone_size: -; v_call: TRBV10-1; cdr3_nt: TGCGCCAGCAGTGAACATGGTGGGAACACTGAAGCTTTCTTT; cdr3_aa: CASSEHGGNTEAFF
j_call: TRBJ2-7; d_call: TRBD2; clone_size: few; v_call: TRBV5-5; cdr3_nt: TGTGCCAGCAGCTTGGTGTCTAGCGGGAGTATCCCCGGGGTGCAGTACTTC; cdr3_aa: CASSLVSSGSIPGVQYF
j_call: TRBJ2-1; d_call: -; clone_size: -; v_call: TRBV7-9; cdr3_nt: TGTGCCAGCAGCTTAGCTAGGCTCGATGAGCAGTTCTTC; cdr3_aa: CASSLARLDEQFF
j_call: TRBJ2-7; d_call: -; clone_size: once; v_call: TRBV18; cdr3_nt: TGTGCCAGCTCATCAGGGGCTTACGAGCAGTACTTC; cdr3_aa: CASSSGAYEQYF
j_call: TRBJ1-2; d_call: -; clone_size: few; v_call: TRBV29-1; cdr3_nt: TGCAGCGTTGAACAGGTTTATGGCTACACCTTC; cdr3_aa: CSVEQVYGYTF
j_call: TRBJ2-7; d_call: -; clone_size: -; v_call: TRBV12-5; cdr3_nt: TGTGCTAGTGGTTTGCAGGGGACATACTTCCCCGAGCAGTACTTC; cdr3_aa: CASGLQGTYFPEQYF
j_call: TRBJ2-3; d_call: TRBD2; clone_size: -; v_call: TRBV6-5; cdr3_nt: TGTGCCAGCAATCCGCGGGGGGGCCCAGATACGCAGTATTTT; cdr3_aa: CASNPRGGPDTQYF
j_call: TRBJ2-3; d_call: TRBD2; clone_size: -; v_call: TRBV5-1; cdr3_nt: TGCGCCAGCAGCCCGAGCGGGGAAAGCACAGATACGCAGTATTTT; cdr3_aa: CASSPSGESTDTQYF
j_call: TRBJ1-1; d_call: -; clone_size: -; v_call: TRBV18; cdr3_nt: TGTGCCAGCTCACCACCGAGGACTGAAGCTTTCTTT; cdr3_aa: CASSPPRTEAFF
j_call: TRBJ1-6; d_call: -; clone_size: -; v_call: TRBV7-9; cdr3_nt: TGTGCCAGCAGCTCGACGAATTCACCCCTCCACTTT; cdr3_aa: CASSSTNSPLHF
j_call: TRBJ1-2; d_call: -; clone_size: -; v_call: TRBV29-1; cdr3_nt: TGCAGCGCGACAACGGTGAACTATGGCTACACCTTC; cdr3_aa: CSATTVNYGYTF
j_call: TRBJ1-1; d_call: -; clone_size: -; v_call: TRBV10-3; cdr3_nt: TGTGCCATCAGGGGGGAGACTGAAGCTTTCTTT; cdr3_aa: CAIRGETEAFF
j_call: TRBJ2-3; d_call: -; clone_size: -; v_call: TRBV10-1; cdr3_nt: TGCGCCAGCAGCGCTGGGGCGGGTGTCGGGGGCACAGATACGCAGTATTTT; cdr3_aa: CASSAGAGVGGTDTQYF